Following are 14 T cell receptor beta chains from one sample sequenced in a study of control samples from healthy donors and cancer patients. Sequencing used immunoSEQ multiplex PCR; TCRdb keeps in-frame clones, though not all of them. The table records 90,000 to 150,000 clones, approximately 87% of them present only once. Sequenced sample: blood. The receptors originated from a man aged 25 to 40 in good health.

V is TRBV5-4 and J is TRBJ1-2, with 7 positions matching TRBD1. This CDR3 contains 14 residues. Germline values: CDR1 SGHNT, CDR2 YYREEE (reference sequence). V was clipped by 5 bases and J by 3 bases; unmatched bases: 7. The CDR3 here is CASSLPQGYYGYTF. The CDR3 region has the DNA TGTGCCAGCAGTTTACCACAGGGGTACTATGGCTACACCTTC.

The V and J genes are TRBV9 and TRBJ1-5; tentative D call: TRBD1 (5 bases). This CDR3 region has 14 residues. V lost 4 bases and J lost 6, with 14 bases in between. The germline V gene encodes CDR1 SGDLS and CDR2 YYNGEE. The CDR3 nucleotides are TGTGCCAGCAGCAAATCAGGGTTTGGTCAGCCCCAGCATTTT. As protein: CASSKSGFGQPQHF.

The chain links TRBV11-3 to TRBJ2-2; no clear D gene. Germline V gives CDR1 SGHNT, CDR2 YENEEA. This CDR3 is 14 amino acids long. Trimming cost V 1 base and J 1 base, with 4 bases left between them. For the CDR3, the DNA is TGTGCCAGCAGCTTAGGGCAGAACACCGGGGAGCTGTTTTTT. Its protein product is CASSLGQNTGELFF.

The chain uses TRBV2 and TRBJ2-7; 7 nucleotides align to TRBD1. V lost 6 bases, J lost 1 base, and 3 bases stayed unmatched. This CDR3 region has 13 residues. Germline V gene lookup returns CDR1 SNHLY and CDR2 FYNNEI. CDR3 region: CASRGDSSYEQYF. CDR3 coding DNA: TGTGCCAGCAGAGGGGACAGTTCCTACGAGCAGTACTTC.

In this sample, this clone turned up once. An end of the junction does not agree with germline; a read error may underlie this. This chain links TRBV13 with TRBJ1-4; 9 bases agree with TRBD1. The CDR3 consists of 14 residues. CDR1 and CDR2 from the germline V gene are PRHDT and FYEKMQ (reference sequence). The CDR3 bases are TGTGCCGGCAGCTCCGGGACAGGGTCTCGAAAACTGTTTTTT. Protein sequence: CAGSSGTGSRKLFF.

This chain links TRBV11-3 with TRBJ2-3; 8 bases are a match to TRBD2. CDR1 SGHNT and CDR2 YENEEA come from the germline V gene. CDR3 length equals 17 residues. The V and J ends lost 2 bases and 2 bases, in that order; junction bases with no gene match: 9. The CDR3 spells CASSLPTAGATTDTQYF. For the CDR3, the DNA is TGTGCCAGCAGCTTACCCACAGCGGGGGCGACCACAGATACGCAGTATTTT.

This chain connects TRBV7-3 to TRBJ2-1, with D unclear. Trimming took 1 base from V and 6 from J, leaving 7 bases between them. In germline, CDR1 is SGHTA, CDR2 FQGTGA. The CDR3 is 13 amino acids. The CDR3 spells CASSLSYGNEQFF. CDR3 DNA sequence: TGTGCCAGCAGCTTAAGCTACGGCAATGAGCAGTTCTTC.

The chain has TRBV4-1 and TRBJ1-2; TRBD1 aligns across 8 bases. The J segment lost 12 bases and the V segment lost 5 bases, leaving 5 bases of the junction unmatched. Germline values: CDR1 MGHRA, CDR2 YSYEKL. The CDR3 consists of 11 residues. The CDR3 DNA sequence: TGCGCCAGCAGCGGGACAGGTGCCAACACCTTC. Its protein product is CASSGTGANTF.

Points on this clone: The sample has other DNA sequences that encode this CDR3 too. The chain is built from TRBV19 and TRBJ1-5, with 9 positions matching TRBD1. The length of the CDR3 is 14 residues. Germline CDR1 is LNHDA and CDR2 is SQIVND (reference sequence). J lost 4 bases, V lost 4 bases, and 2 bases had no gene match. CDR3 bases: TGTGCCAGTAGTACGACAGGGGGTAATCAGCCCCAGCATTTT. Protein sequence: CASSTTGGNQPQHF. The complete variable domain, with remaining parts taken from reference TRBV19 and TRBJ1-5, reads DGGITQSPKYLFRKEGQNVTLSCEQNLNHDAMYWYRQDPGQGLRLIYYSQIVNDFQKGDIAEGYSVSREKKESFPLTVTSAQKNPTAFYLCASSTTGGNQPQHFGDGTRLSIL.

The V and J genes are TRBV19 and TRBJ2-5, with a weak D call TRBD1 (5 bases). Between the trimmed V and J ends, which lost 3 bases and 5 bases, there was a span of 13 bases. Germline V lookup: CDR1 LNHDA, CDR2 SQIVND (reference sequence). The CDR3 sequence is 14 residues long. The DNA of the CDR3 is TGTGCCAGTAGTATGAACCAGGGTATTGAGACCCAGTACTTC. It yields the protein CASSMNQGIETQYF.

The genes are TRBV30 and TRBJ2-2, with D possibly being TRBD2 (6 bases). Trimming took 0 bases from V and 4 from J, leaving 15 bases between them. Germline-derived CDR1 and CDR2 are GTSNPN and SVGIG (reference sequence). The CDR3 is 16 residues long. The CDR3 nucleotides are TGTGCCTGGAGTGTAGGAGGGTCTTACTCCACCGGGGAGCTGTTTTTT. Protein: CAWSVGGSYSTGELFF.

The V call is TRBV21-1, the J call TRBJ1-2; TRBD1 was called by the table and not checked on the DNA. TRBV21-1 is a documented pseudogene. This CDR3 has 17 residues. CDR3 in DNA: TGTGCCAGCAGCACTACCCGGACAGGGGTACTTAACTATGGCTACACCTTC. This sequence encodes CASSTTRTGVLNYGYTF.

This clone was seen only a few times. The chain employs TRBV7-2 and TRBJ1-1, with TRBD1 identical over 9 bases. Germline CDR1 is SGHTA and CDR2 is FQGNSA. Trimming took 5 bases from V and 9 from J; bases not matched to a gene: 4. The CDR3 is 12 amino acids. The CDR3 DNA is TGTGCCAGCAGCGCATACAGGGGGCAAGCTTTCTTT. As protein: CASSAYRGQAFF.

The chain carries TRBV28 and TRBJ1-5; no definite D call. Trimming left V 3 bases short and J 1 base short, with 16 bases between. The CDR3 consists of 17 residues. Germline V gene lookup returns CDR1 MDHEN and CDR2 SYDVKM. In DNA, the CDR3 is TGTGCCAGCAGTTTGGCTGGCGGGTCCGGGAGCAATCAGCCCCAGCATTTT. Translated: CASSLAGGSGSNQPQHF.